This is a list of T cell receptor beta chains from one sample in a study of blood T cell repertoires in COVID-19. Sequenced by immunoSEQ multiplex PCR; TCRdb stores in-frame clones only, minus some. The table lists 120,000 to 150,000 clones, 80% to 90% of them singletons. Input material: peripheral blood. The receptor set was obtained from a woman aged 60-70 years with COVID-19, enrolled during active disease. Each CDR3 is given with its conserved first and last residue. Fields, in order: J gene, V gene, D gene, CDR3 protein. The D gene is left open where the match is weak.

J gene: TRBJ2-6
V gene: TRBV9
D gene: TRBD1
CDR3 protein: CASSARTGTGANVLTF

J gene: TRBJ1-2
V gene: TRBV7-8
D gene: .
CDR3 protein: CASSPGRFGYTF

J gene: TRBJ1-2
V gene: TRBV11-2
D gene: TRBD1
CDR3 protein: CASTDGTGDYGYTF

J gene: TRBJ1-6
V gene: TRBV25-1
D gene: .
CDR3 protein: CASSDTYNSPLHF

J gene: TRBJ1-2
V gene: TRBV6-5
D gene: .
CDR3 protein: CASSYGGGDGYTF

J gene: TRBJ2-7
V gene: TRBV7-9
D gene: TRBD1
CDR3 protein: CASSSWDSYEQYF

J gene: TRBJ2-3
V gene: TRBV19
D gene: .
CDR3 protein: CASSRWGPTSTDTQYF

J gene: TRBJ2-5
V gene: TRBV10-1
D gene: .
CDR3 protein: CASSDPGQGGQETQYF

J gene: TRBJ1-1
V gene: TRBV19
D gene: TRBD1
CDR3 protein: CASSPTGQGNTEAFF

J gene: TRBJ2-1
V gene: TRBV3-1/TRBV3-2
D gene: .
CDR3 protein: CASSQGFERVGVF

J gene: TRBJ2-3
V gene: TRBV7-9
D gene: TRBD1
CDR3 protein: CASSLLGQPFTDTQYF